This record covers a single TCR beta chain. Its specificity is not known. V was trimmed by 0 bases and J by 5 bases, leaving 13 bases between them. Germline V lookup: CDR1 LGHNA, CDR2 YSLEER. The CDR3 spans 15 residues. TCRdb's copy holds only in-frame clones and misses some; the assay was immunoSEQ multiplex PCR. In the table there are 100,000 or so clones, 85% to 90% of which are singletons. Autologous stem cell transplantation was followed by relapse in every patient, and brentuximab vedotin exposure varied. The data were obtained in a study of PD-1 blockade in classical Hodgkin lymphoma. Study-level results: Reports described newly diagnosed patients as having lower baseline TCR diversity than healthy donors. Exclusion was the outcome for patients who began nivolumab under 1 year after ASCT.

The TCR comes from a human donor with classical Hodgkin lymphoma. Sequenced here: peripheral blood mononuclear cells (PBMCs), sampled before the second cycle of nivolumab. V gene TRBV4-3 combines with J gene TRBJ1-2; D is undetermined. CDR3 sequence (DNA): TGCGCCAGCAGCCAAGATCTCCAGAGTTCTTATGGCTACACCTTC. This encodes CASSQDLQSSYGYTF.